The clone carrying this T cell receptor (beta chain) has just one count. Antigen unknown. CDR1 and CDR2 from the germline V gene are SGHDT and YYEEEE. This CDR3 contains 17 residues. Trimming removed 4 bases at V and 7 bases at J, with 24 bases between. Sequencing was performed with immunoSEQ multiplex PCR; in TCRdb, only in-frame clones are kept and a portion is missing. The sample lists under 15,000 clones; about 80% were seen once. Sampled 1 year posttransplant, controls received myeloablative marrow transplants, methotrexate and a calcineurin inhibitor. The data originate from a study of T cells after posttransplantation cyclophosphamide. Study outcomes and limitations: Blood and skin or GI T cell repertoires showed limited TRB overlap. Later blood repertoires were often dominated by clones from the donor CD8+ memory compartment. After PTCy, TRB diversity resembled that of CNI/methotrexate controls.

This clonotype was obtained from a male patient in his 30s who received an allogeneic stem cell transplant from an unrelated donor, was CMV-positive, and had acute GVHD only. Some T cells may have come from the graft donor. The chain has TRBV5-6 and TRBJ2-1; D not certain. The sequences come from PBMCs, collected 367 days after allogeneic stem cell transplant with calcineurin inhibitor and methotrexate. CDR3 sequence: CASSQRAQRISVNEQFF. The CDR3 DNA follows: TGTGCCAGCAGCCAACGAGCTCAGCGAATCAGTGTAAATGAGCAGTTCTTC.